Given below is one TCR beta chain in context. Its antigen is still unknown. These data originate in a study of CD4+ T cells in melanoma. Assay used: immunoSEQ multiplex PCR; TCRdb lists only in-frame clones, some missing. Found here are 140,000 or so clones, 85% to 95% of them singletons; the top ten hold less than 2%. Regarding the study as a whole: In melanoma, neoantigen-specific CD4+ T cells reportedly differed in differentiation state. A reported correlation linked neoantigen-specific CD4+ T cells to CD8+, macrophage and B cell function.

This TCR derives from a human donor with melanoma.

The CDR3 DNA is TGCAGCGTTGAGACGGGACAAATTTCATCCACTGAAGCTTTCTTT. As protein: CSVETGQISSTEAFF. This chain connects TRBV29-1 to TRBJ1-1, with D possibly matching TRBD1 (6 bases). CDR3 length equals 15 residues. Per the germline V gene, CDR1 is SQVTM and CDR2 is ANQGSEA. The V and J ends lost 3 bases and 4 bases respectively, with 18 bases between them.